This TCR beta chain is from a study of blood T cell repertoires in COVID-19 (TCRdb year 2020). About the full investigation: The collaborator samples originated in the United States, Italy and Spain and spanned the acute and convalescent phases of COVID-19. The material from the prospective study consisted of cDNA or gDNA derived from T cells, B-cell-depleted T cells, or PBMCs. The dataset comprised deeply sampled blood TCRbeta repertoires from subjects exposed to, actively infected with, or recovered from COVID-19. A freely available public database, intended as a resource for researchers studying the immune response to SARS-CoV-2, is where the repertoires were released. Samples were obtained from the ongoing ImmuneRACE study (first 160 participants) and from 950 to 1,500 subjects provided by 6 global collaborators. Nearly every sample came with metadata listing a de-identified subject ID, COVID-19 status, age in years and sex. Where available, HLA class I and class II types were obtained from metadata supplied by the sample provider rather than from assay-based typing. Results the study describes overall, beyond this receptor: The quantity of clinical and demographic metadata differed by source and by participant and was supplied without curation.

V has 2 bases trimmed and J has 1 base trimmed; junction bases matching no gene number 10. The CDR3 starts with the cysteine, ends with the phenylalanine, and has 17 residues. The retained sequence is limited to the CDR3, 51 bases, with the frame set at the first base. CDR1 and CDR2 (GTSNPN, SVGIG) derive from the germline V gene (reference sequence). TCRbeta CDR3 regions were amplified from genomic DNA using the immunoSEQ Assay, a bias-controlled multiplex PCR. The published analysis was carried out like this. Nucleated cell counts per sample were estimated from amplification of reference gene primers within the assay. To quantify the absolute abundance of each unique TCRbeta CDR3 rearrangement, sequence reads were collapsed and filtered. For each sample, productive Simpson clonality was calculated as the square root of Simpson's diversity index over productive rearrangements. In TCRdb, the immuneACCESS table is reduced to in-frame sequences with V and J assigned. These tables do not hold every clone; where another copy was compared, an unresolved V gene accounts for under half, and the others remain unexplained. D and trimming were read from the DNA, whereas the V and J calls and clone size are those reported in that table. The sample profile shows approximately 280,000 clones; roughly nine tenths of them were found once. The top ten hold under 2.5% of the sample.

A note on this clone: Its antigen specificity is not known. Per-base qualities were not stored, and no clone one base away is much larger.

Collaborating institutions collected whole blood in K2EDTA tubes following their own protocols. For TCRbeta analysis, collaborator samples were shipped as frozen whole blood, as isolated PBMCs, or as DNA extracted from either sample type. Material: peripheral blood. The sequence links TRBV30 to TRBJ1-5, and 8 junctional nucleotides match TRBD1. This TCR derives from a man aged 50-59 years with acute or convalescent COVID-19. The nucleotides are TGTGCCTGGAGTCGGAGACAGGGGAGTATGAGCAATCAGCCCCAGCATTTT. Its protein reads: CAWSRRQGSMSNQPQHF.